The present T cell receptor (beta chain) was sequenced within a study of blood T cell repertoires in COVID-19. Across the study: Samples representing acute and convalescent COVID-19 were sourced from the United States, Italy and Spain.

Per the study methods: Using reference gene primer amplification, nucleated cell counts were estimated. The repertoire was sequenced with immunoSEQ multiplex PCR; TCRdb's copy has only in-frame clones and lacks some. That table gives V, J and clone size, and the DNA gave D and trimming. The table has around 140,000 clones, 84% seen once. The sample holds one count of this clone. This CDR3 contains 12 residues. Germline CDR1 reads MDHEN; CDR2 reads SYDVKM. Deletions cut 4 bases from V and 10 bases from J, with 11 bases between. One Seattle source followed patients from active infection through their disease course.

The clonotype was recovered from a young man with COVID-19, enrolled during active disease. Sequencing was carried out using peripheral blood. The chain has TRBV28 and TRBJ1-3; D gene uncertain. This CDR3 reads CASSSGSRTIYF. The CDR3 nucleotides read TGTGCCAGCAGTTCCGGGTCTAGAACCATATATTTT.